The T cell receptor (beta chain) under discussion was sequenced for a study of T cell responses to AZD1222 COVID-19 vaccine. Study results and limitations: The breadth and depth of Spike-specific TCRs increased once two AZD1222 doses had been given.

To note about this clone: Its antigen is unknown.

Here immunoSEQ multiplex PCR was the method, and the copy in TCRdb shows in-frame clones only, minus some. The sample records some 90,000 clones, about 88% being singletons. The sequence was collected from an adult in good health. The material was peripheral blood, obtained on day 0 of AZD1222 vaccination.

CDR3 in DNA: TGTGCCAGCAGGCCATCCCACCTTAGCAATCAGCCCCAGCATTTT. This gives the protein CASRPSHLSNQPQHF. V gene TRBV27 combines with J gene TRBJ1-5; no reliable D call. Trimming removed 6 bases at V and 0 bases at J, with 12 bases between. CDR3 size: 15 residues. The germline V gene encodes CDR1 MNHEY and CDR2 SMNVEV (reference sequence).